This TCR beta chain was documented in a study of blood T cell repertoires in COVID-19. Sequencing used immunoSEQ multiplex PCR; TCRdb keeps in-frame clones, though not all of them. The sample lists 55,000 to 75,000 clones; around nine tenths were seen once. Germline V gene data show CDR1 as WNHNN and CDR2 as SYGVQD (reference sequence). The V gene lost 2 bases and the J gene lost 3 bases, with 14 bases spanning the gap. This CDR3 contains 15 residues. The receptor was isolated from a human donor in a cohort sampled during active COVID-19. Sequencing was carried out using peripheral blood. The chain joins TRBV10-1 to TRBJ2-7, with D perhaps TRBD1 (5 bases). Here the CDR3 DNA reads TGCGCCAGCAGTGAGGGGCAGGGAAAGAACTACGAGCAGTACTTC. This codes for CASSEGQGKNYEQYF.